Below, 17 T cell receptor beta chains from the same sample are listed, as sequenced in a study of CD8 T cells in ankylosing spondylitis. TCRdb itself ran the 5' RACE reads through MiXCR, one entry per CDR3 protein. The sample yields hundreds of thousands of distinct CDR3 sequences, about 11% seen once. General observations from the study: A motif of under 10 highly homologous TCR beta variants was seen as apparently characteristic of ankylosing spondylitis blood.

For these TCRs, the target antigens are not known. The sequenced sample consisted of blood, either unsorted or a sorted T cell fraction (not recorded which). These receptors all come from a male donor with ankylosing spondylitis.

This clonotype showed up many times. This rearrangement joins TRBV5-1 to TRBJ2-7, with D unresolved. The V end lost 3 bases, the J end lost 6 bases, and 22 bases lay between the germline ends. This CDR3 spans 16 amino acids. Germline CDR1 reads SGHRS; CDR2 reads YFSETQ. The CDR3 DNA reads TGCGCCAGCAGCTCAAACCCCCTACCGGCCCGGGCCGAGCAGTACTTC. Its translation: CASSSNPLPARAEQYF.

This clonotype showed up just a few times. The chain links TRBV5-5 to TRBJ2-7; 8 nucleotides align to TRBD1. CDR1 and CDR2 from the germline V gene are SGHKS and YYEKEE (reference sequence). The CDR3 has 16 residues. V shed 5 bases, J shed 6 bases, and the junction held 16 bases outside the gene matches. CDR3 nucleotides: TGTGCCAGCAGTATTACACCCGGGACAGGAGGACTCGAGCAGTACTTC. Protein sequence: CASSITPGTGGLEQYF.

The V call is TRBV11-2, the J call TRBJ1-4; TRBD1 is a possible D gene (5 bases). V was shortened by 5 bases and J by 7 bases, with 26 bases between the two germline ends. Per germline, CDR1 SGHAT and CDR2 FQNNGV. The CDR3 extends over 18 amino acids. In nucleotides, the CDR3 is TGTGCCAGCAGCCGGAAGGGACCGACCAGCTCTATAGGTGAAAAACTGTTTTTT. Protein: CASSRKGPTSSIGEKLFF.

This clonotype was observed a few times. J is TRBJ2-7 and V is TRBV11-2; 13 bases are a match to TRBD2. J gave up 0 bases and V 5 bases, and 10 bases lay outside the gene matches. Germline lookup yields CDR1 SGHAT and CDR2 FQNNGV. This CDR3 region has 18 residues. CDR3 nucleotides: TGTGCCAGCAGCCTGAGGACTAGCGGGGGCCGAAGCTCCTACGAGCAGTACTTC. Encoded protein: CASSLRTSGGRSSYEQYF.

The V gene is TRBV4-3, the J gene TRBJ2-5, with 9 bases identical to TRBD2. The V gene's germline CDR1 is LGHNA and CDR2 YSLEER. The CDR3 runs to 14 residues. J lost 0 bases, V lost 10 bases, and 6 bases had no gene match. This chain's CDR3 is CATPGLAYQETQYF. In nucleotides, the CDR3 is TGCGCCACACCGGGACTAGCCTACCAAGAGACCCAGTACTTC.

This chain uses TRBV4-1 with TRBJ1-1; D remains unclear. V gave up 1 base and J gave up 0 bases, with 6 bases separating them. This CDR3 has 14 residues. Germline V gene sequence: CDR1 MGHRA, CDR2 YSYEKL. CDR3 sequence reads: CASSQGPLNTEAFF. For the CDR3, the DNA is TGCGCCAGCAGCCAAGGGCCGTTGAACACTGAAGCTTTCTTT.

The table lists this clonotype with many counts. This chain uses TRBV5-6 with TRBJ1-2; 7 nucleotides line up with TRBD1. Trimming at V came to 5 bases and at J to 6 bases, leaving 7 bases not matched to a gene. The CDR3 is made up of 13 amino acids. The V gene's germline CDR1 is SGHDT and CDR2 YYEEEE. As DNA, the CDR3 is TGTGCCAGCAGTCACCGACAGGGAAATGGCTACACCTTC. Its translation: CASSHRQGNGYTF.

The gene calls are TRBV7-9 and TRBJ2-3; D is ambiguous. Germline CDR1 and CDR2: SEHNR and FQNEAQ (reference sequence). The CDR3 is 12 amino acids. Trimming removed 4 bases at V and 3 bases at J, with 5 bases between. This CDR3 is CASSSKTDTQYF. The CDR3, as DNA: TGTGCCAGCAGCTCCAAAACAGATACGCAGTATTTT.

The table lists this clonotype with many counts. The CDR3 spells CSAEGAKSSTDTQYF. DNA of the CDR3: TGCAGTGCTGAGGGTGCTAAATCTAGCACAGATACGCAGTATTTT. The V and J genes are TRBV20-1 and TRBJ2-3; TRBD2 is a possible D gene (5 bases). Trimming pared 5 bases from V and 0 bases from J, leaving 15 bases between. The CDR3 spans 15 residues. Germline V gene data show CDR1 as DFQATT and CDR2 as SNEGSKA (reference sequence).

The V call is TRBV9, the J call TRBJ1-4; D might be TRBD1 (6 bases). CDR1 and CDR2 (germline): SGDLS, YYNGEE. CDR3 size: 15 residues. Trimming stripped 0 bases from V and 7 bases from J, with 13 bases between. The CDR3 is CASSVAQGLGEKLFF. As DNA, the CDR3 is TGTGCCAGCAGCGTAGCCCAGGGGCTGGGTGAAAAACTGTTTTTT.

The chain recombines TRBV5-1 with TRBJ2-3, with 9 bases matching TRBD2. Germline V gene sequence: CDR1 SGHRS, CDR2 YFSETQ. Germline trimming cut 1 base from V and 3 bases from J; bases unmatched to any gene: 9. The CDR3 length is 17 residues. The CDR3 DNA reads as TGCGCCAGCAGCTTGAGGGTAGCGGGAGTACGGACAGATACGCAGTATTTT. Translated: CASSLRVAGVRTDTQYF.

This clonotype appeared many times. The gene calls are TRBV7-9 and TRBJ2-3; possible D gene TRBD2, 6 bases. Germline loops: CDR1 SEHNR, CDR2 FQNEAQ (reference sequence). This CDR3 has 13 amino acids. Between the trimmed V and J ends, which lost 3 bases and 6 bases, there was a span of 10 bases. The CDR3 DNA reads as TGTGCCAGCAGCTTTCGGGACTCGGATACGCAGTATTTT. It is translated as CASSFRDSDTQYF.

V is TRBV2 and J is TRBJ2-2; 10 positions agree with TRBD2. CDR3 size: 14 residues. V shed 10 bases, J shed 5 bases, and the junction held 7 bases outside the gene matches. The germline V gene encodes CDR1 SNHLY and CDR2 FYNNEI. CDR3 DNA sequence: TGTGCCACCAGCGGGAGGGCCGCGACCGGGGAGCTGTTTTTT. Translating gives CATSGRAATGELFF.

DNA of the CDR3: TGTGCCACCAGCAGGGTAAGGGATCAGCCCCAGCATTTT. The encoded protein is CATSRVRDQPQHF. This chain links TRBV15 with TRBJ1-5; D gene unclear. Trimming left V 3 bases short and J 5 bases short, with 8 bases between. Germline CDR1 reads LNHNV; CDR2 reads YYDKDF (reference sequence). The CDR3 has 13 amino acids.

The chain combines TRBV9 with TRBJ2-6, with no clear D. The germline V gene encodes CDR1 SGDLS and CDR2 YYNGEE. The CDR3 is made up of 18 amino acids. Trimming took 4 bases from V and 0 from J, leaving 17 bases between them. CDR3 residues: CASSPRIGSSSGANVLTF. The CDR3 region has the DNA TGTGCCAGCAGCCCCCGGATTGGCAGTTCCTCTGGGGCCAACGTCCTGACTTTC.

This clonotype was recorded a few times. The rearrangement links TRBV6-5 to TRBJ2-1, with 10 bases lining up with TRBD2. CDR1 and CDR2 (germline): MNHEY, SVGAGI. The CDR3 is made up of 16 amino acids. The J segment lost 8 bases and the V segment lost 0 bases, leaving 7 bases of the junction unmatched. CDR3 bases: TGTGCCAGCAGTTACTCGCAACTAGCGGGAATTCATGAGCAGTTCTTC. Its translation: CASSYSQLAGIHEQFF.

This clonotype has a handful of counts. The rearrangement uses TRBV5-1 and TRBJ1-1, with 8 nucleotides matching TRBD1. CDR1 SGHRS and CDR2 YFSETQ come from the germline V gene. V dropped 5 bases and J dropped 3; count of bases not matched to a gene: 9. There are 15 residues in the CDR3. The CDR3 reads CASSFRTGLDTEAFF. In nucleotides, the CDR3 is TGCGCCAGCAGTTTTCGGACAGGGTTGGACACTGAAGCTTTCTTT. The full variable domain, in which reference TRBV5-1 and TRBJ1-1 provide the parts outside the CDR3, is KAGVTQTPRYLIKTRGQQVTLSCSPISGHRSVSWYQQTPGQGLQFLFEYFSETQRNKGNFPGRFSGRQFSNSRSEMNVSTLELGDSALYLCASSFRTGLDTEAFFGQGTRLTVV.